This record looks at one T cell receptor beta chain sequence and its context. Original data processing: Reference gene primer amplification gave estimated nucleated cell counts. Sequencing was performed with immunoSEQ multiplex PCR; in TCRdb, only in-frame clones are kept and a portion is missing. V and J calls and clone size are copied from that table; D and trimming were computed from the DNA. The sample records about 70,000 clones, 70% to 85% being singletons. The sample comes from a study of blood T cell repertoires in COVID-19. Germline lookup yields CDR1 ENHRY and CDR2 SYGVKD. This CDR3 region has 14 residues. Losses at the gene ends were 6 bases for V and 5 bases for J; bases not matched to a gene: 5.

The V gene is TRBV10-3, the J gene TRBJ2-5; TRBD2 matches at 11 bases. The sequenced material came from peripheral blood. The source is a woman aged 65 to 85 with acute or convalescent COVID-19. CDR3 sequence reads: CAISIAGGMETQYF. The CDR3 DNA reads TGTGCCATCAGCATAGCGGGAGGGATGGAGACCCAGTACTTC.